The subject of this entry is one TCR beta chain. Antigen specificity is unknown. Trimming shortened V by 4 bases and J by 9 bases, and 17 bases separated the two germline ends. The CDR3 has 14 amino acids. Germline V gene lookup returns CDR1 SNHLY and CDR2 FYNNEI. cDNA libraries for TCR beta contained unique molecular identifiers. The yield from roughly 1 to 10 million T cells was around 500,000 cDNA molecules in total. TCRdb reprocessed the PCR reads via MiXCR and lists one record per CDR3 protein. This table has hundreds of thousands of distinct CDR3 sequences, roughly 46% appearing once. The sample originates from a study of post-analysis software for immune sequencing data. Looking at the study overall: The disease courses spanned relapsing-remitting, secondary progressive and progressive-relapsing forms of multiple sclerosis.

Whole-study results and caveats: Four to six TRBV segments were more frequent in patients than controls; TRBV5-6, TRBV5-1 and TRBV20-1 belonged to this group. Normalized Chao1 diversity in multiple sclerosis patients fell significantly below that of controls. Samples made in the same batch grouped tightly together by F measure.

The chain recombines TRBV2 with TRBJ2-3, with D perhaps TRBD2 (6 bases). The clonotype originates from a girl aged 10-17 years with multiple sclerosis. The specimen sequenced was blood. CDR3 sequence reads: CASSGTMGTRTQYF. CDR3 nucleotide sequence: TGTGCCAGCAGTGGGACTATGGGAACGCGCACGCAGTATTTT.